Each of the 25 T cell receptor beta chains below was sequenced from the same sample in a study of T cells in Graves' hyperthyroidism and ophthalmopathy. TCR beta CDR3 regions were amplified from RNA. TCR CDR3 regions were first amplified by RT-PCR with HTBI primers. TCRdb re-called the multiplex PCR reads through MiXCR, storing one row per CDR3 protein. The data contain 380,000 or so distinct CDR3 sequences, about 15% of them seen just once; the ten biggest clones take up around 23%. Sequenced sample: blood. Every receptor here comes from a woman aged 25 to 39 with Graves' hyperthyroidism.

CDR3 coding DNA: TGTGCCACCAGTGACGCCAGGGGATCAGATACGCAGTATTTT. It codes for CATSDARGSDTQYF. The chain carries TRBV24-1 and TRBJ2-3, with TRBD1 as a possible D gene (6 bases). CDR3 length equals 14 residues. V gave up 4 bases and J gave up 4 bases, with 11 bases separating them. CDR1 and CDR2 (germline): KGHDR, SFDVKD.

DNA for the CDR3: TGTGCCAGCAGTGAGAGGAACTCCGGCTACAATGAGCAGTTCTTC. This encodes CASSERNSGYNEQFF. The chain uses TRBV2 and TRBJ2-1; the D is unclear. Germline V gene lookup returns CDR1 SNHLY and CDR2 FYNNEI. V lost 3 bases, J lost 3 bases, and 12 bases lay in between. The CDR3 covers 15 residues.

V is TRBV9 and J is TRBJ2-3; TRBD2 aligns across 9 bases. J was trimmed by 7 bases and V by 2 bases; bases with no gene match: 5. Germline CDR1 and CDR2: SGDLS and YYNGEE. The CDR3 covers 14 residues. CDR3 nucleotide sequence: TGTGCCAGCAGCGTCAGGACTAGCGCACATACGCAGTATTTT. This gives the protein CASSVRTSAHTQYF.

V and J are TRBV4-1 and TRBJ2-1; unclear D gene. V lost 4 bases to trimming and J lost 5 bases, with 15 bases between them. The CDR3 is 15 residues long. The germline gives CDR1 MGHRA, CDR2 YSYEKL. The CDR3 protein is CASSLRWLENNEQFF. CDR3 nucleotide sequence: TGCGCCAGCAGCCTAAGATGGCTGGAGAACAATGAGCAGTTCTTC.

This clonotype was seen repeatedly, ten times or more. The chain joins TRBV3-1 to TRBJ2-7; 10 nucleotides agree with TRBD1. Germline-derived CDR1 and CDR2 are LGHDT and YNNKEL (reference sequence). Trimming removed 5 bases from V and 5 bases from J; junction bases left unmatched: 6. This CDR3 spans 14 amino acids. Here the CDR3 reads CASSGRDRGNEQYF. The CDR3 DNA is TGTGCCAGCAGCGGCCGGGACAGGGGAAACGAGCAGTACTTC.

Note on this clonotype: The junction shows a germline mismatch at one end, possibly a read error. The chain carries TRBV28 and TRBJ2-3, with D unclear. The CDR3 is 13 residues long. Germline assignment: CDR1 MDHEN and CDR2 SYDVKM. In DNA, the CDR3 is TGTACCAGCAGTTTGACTAGCACAGATACGCAGTATTTT. Protein product: CTSSLTSTDTQYF.

This chain joins TRBV11-2 and TRBJ1-6; tentatively, D is TRBD1 (5 bases). Germline V gene sequence: CDR1 SGHAT, CDR2 FQNNGV. Deletions cut 1 base from V and 5 bases from J, with 33 bases between. This CDR3 region has 23 residues. This chain's CDR3 is CASSLALQLPWGYGVDNNSPLHF. The CDR3 DNA sequence: TGTGCCAGCAGCTTAGCCCTCCAATTACCGTGGGGTTACGGGGTGGACAATAATTCACCCCTCCACTTT.

This clonotype was counted between two and nine times. The chain combines TRBV30 with TRBJ1-4, with a tentative D call TRBD1 (6 bases). This CDR3 is 15 amino acids long. CDR1 and CDR2 (germline): GTSNPN, SVGIG (reference sequence). V was clipped by 3 bases and J by 0 bases, with 11 bases between them. CDR3 in amino acids: CAWRRRTATNEKLFF. CDR3 bases: TGTGCCTGGAGGCGAAGGACAGCAACTAATGAAAAACTGTTTTTT. The full variable domain, with the rest looked up from reference TRBV30 and TRBJ1-4, is SQTIHQWPATLVQPVGSPLSLECTVEGTSNPNLYWYRQAAGRGLQLLFYSVGIGQISSEVPQNLSASRPQDRQFILSSKKLLLSDSGFYLCAWRRRTATNEKLFFGSGTQLSVL.

This clonotype has ten or more counts. The chain employs TRBV7-2 and TRBJ2-1, with D unresolved. The CDR3 is made up of 16 amino acids. Germline V gives CDR1 SGHTA, CDR2 FQGNSA. V was pared by 5 bases and J by 7 bases, with 21 bases between. The CDR3 nucleotides are TGTGCCAGCAGCCCCCCGGGCCTCATAACACCGAATGAGCAGTTCTTC. It is translated as CASSPPGLITPNEQFF. The full variable domain, rest sourced from reference TRBV7-2 and TRBJ2-1, is GAGVSQSPSNKVTEKGKDVELRCDPISGHTALYWYRQSLGQGLEFLIYFQGNSAPDKSGLPSDRFSAERTGGSVSTLTIQRTQQEDSAVYLCASSPPGLITPNEQFFGPGTRLTVL.

This clonotype turned up a few times. The CDR3 loop reads CSASASQVNEKLFF. The CDR3, as DNA: TGCAGTGCTAGTGCTTCGCAGGTTAATGAAAAACTGTTTTTT. This chain uses TRBV20-1 with TRBJ1-4; D uncertain. The ends were cut back, 3 bases at V and 4 bases at J, with 12 bases in the middle. This CDR3 has 14 amino acids. Per germline, CDR1 DFQATT and CDR2 SNEGSKA (reference sequence).

This clonotype was picked up many times. The rearrangement uses TRBV6-1 and TRBJ1-5; D uncertain. Trimming pared 6 bases from V and 4 bases from J, leaving 10 bases between. Per germline, CDR1 MNHNS and CDR2 SASEGT. The CDR3 sequence is 13 residues long. CDR3 DNA sequence: TGTGCCAGCAGACAGACACGGAATCAGCCCCAGCATTTT. Encoded protein: CASRQTRNQPQHF.

This clonotype was seen more than once but under ten times. The gene calls are TRBV7-8 and TRBJ2-7; D not resolved. V gave up 4 bases and J gave up 0 bases, with 10 bases separating them. The length of the CDR3 is 14 residues. Germline V lookup: CDR1 SGHVS, CDR2 FQNEAQ. In DNA, the CDR3 is TGTGCCAGCAGCTCCCCTGATGGCTCCTACGAGCAGTACTTC. As protein: CASSSPDGSYEQYF.

This clonotype was seen ten or more times. In nucleotides, the CDR3 is TGTGCCAGTAGTATCCCCACTGAGGGTAAGCCCCAGCATTTT. Its protein is CASSIPTEGKPQHF. This chain joins TRBV19 and TRBJ1-5; D gene unclear. This CDR3 contains 14 residues. V lost 3 bases and J lost 8, with 14 bases in between. Germline lookup yields CDR1 LNHDA and CDR2 SQIVND (reference sequence).

This clonotype has at least ten counts. V gene TRBV2 combines with J gene TRBJ1-2; 7 nucleotides line up with TRBD1. V shed 8 bases and J 2 bases; nucleotides not matched to a gene: 2. CDR3 size: 12 residues. Germline CDR1 reads SNHLY; CDR2 reads FYNNEI. This chain's CDR3 is CASADRNYGYTF. The CDR3 bases are TGTGCCAGCGCGGACAGGAACTATGGCTACACCTTC.

This clonotype came up many times. The chain links TRBV2 to TRBJ2-1; 8 bases align to TRBD1. The CDR3 has 19 residues. The J segment lost 7 bases and the V segment lost 3 bases, leaving 20 bases of the junction unmatched. Germline-derived CDR1 and CDR2 are SNHLY and FYNNEI. The CDR3 is CASSEIGQGRGRRRNEQFF. The CDR3 DNA reads as TGTGCCAGCAGTGAGATAGGACAGGGTAGAGGTAGGCGCCGGAATGAGCAGTTCTTC.

This chain links TRBV20-1 with TRBJ2-5; the match to TRBD2 covers 9 bases. Unmatched junction bases numbered 5, after V lost 4 bases and J lost 5 bases. CDR3 length: 13 amino acids. Germline CDR1 and CDR2: DFQATT and SNEGSKA (reference sequence). The CDR3 loop reads CSAIRAGGETQYF. Written as DNA, the CDR3 is TGCAGTGCTATCCGAGCGGGGGGTGAGACCCAGTACTTC.

This clonotype was seen at least ten times. The gene calls are TRBV6-2 or TRBV6-3 and TRBJ2-1; tentatively, D is TRBD1 (6 bases). In germline, CDR1 is MNHEY, CDR2 SVGEGT. Trimming cost V 5 bases and J 4 bases, with 21 bases left between them. This CDR3 region has 17 residues. CDR3 in amino acids: CASSQGFYRKMYNEQFF. In nucleotides, the CDR3 is TGTGCCAGCAGTCAGGGGTTTTATCGGAAAATGTACAATGAGCAGTTCTTC.

The chain is built from TRBV12-3 or TRBV12-4 and TRBJ2-3; 10 bases are a match to TRBD1. This CDR3 spans 16 amino acids. J lost 4 bases, V lost 3 bases, and 7 bases had no gene match. Here the CDR3 reads CASSLRTGTGADTQYF. DNA of the CDR3: TGTGCCAGCAGTTTGAGAACCGGGACAGGGGCAGATACGCAGTATTTT.

This rearrangement joins TRBV12-3 or TRBV12-4 to TRBJ2-3, with 8 nucleotides matching TRBD2. V dropped 7 bases and J dropped 3; count of bases not matched to a gene: 6. This CDR3 has 14 residues. Here the CDR3 DNA reads TGTGCCAGCACCCCTTCTAGCGGGACAGATACGCAGTATTTT. As protein: CASTPSSGTDTQYF.

The chain links TRBV7-9 to TRBJ2-5; D is perhaps TRBD1 or TRBD2 (7 bases each). Germline V lookup: CDR1 SEHNR, CDR2 FQNEAQ (reference sequence). This CDR3 has 15 residues. Between the trimmed V and J ends, which lost 2 bases and 5 bases, there was a span of 15 bases. This chain's CDR3 is CASSLQAGGGETQYF. The CDR3, as DNA: TGTGCCAGCAGCTTACAGGCAGGGGGAGGGGAGACCCAGTACTTC. Variable domain in full (rest from reference TRBV7-9 and TRBJ2-5): DTGVSQNPRHKITKRGQNVTFRCDPISEHNRLYWYRQTLGQGPEFLTYFQNEAQLEKSRLLSDRFSAERPKGSFSTLEIQRTEQGDSAMYLCASSLQAGGGETQYFGPGTRLLVL.

This clonotype was detected many times. The gene calls are TRBV28 and TRBJ1-2; the D is unclear. The V gene lost 3 bases and the J gene lost 9 bases, with 11 bases spanning the gap. Looked up from germline, CDR1 is MDHEN and CDR2 is SYDVKM. This CDR3 has 12 amino acids. The CDR3 reads CASSFGWDRYTF. The CDR3 DNA follows: TGTGCCAGCAGTTTCGGGTGGGATCGCTACACCTTC.

This clonotype was counted ten times or more. The chain is built from TRBV30 and TRBJ2-7; D may be TRBD1 (5 bases). With 3 bases removed from V and 6 bases from J, the gap between germline ends came to 12 bases. The CDR3 extends over 12 amino acids. The germline gives CDR1 GTSNPN, CDR2 SVGIG (reference sequence). The CDR3 sequence: CAWRPGISEQYF. The CDR3 DNA is TGTGCCTGGAGGCCAGGGATTTCCGAGCAGTACTTC.

This clonotype appeared a few times. The chain uses TRBV4-3 and TRBJ2-5; D might be TRBD1 or TRBD2, each matching 6 bases. The CDR3 is 15 amino acids. The V and J ends lost 4 bases and 4 bases respectively, with 16 bases between them. Germline CDR1 LGHNA, CDR2 YSLEER. The CDR3 loop is CASSLGGAGTETQYF. The CDR3 region has the DNA TGCGCCAGCAGCCTTGGGGGCGCGGGGACAGAGACCCAGTACTTC.

This clonotype was observed many times. The chain combines TRBV9 with TRBJ1-6; a weak D match, TRBD1 (5 bases). The V gene lost 3 bases and the J gene lost 7 bases, with 14 bases spanning the gap. The CDR3 runs to 15 residues. Germline-derived CDR1 and CDR2 are SGDLS and YYNGEE. The CDR3 nucleotides are TGTGCCAGCAGCGCTCTTGGGGGGAAGAATTCACCCCTCCACTTT. Translation: CASSALGGKNSPLHF. Together with reference TRBV9 and TRBJ1-6, the CDR3 gives the full variable domain: DSGVTQTPKHLITATGQRVTLRCSPRSGDLSVYWYQQSLDQGLQFLIQYYNGEERAKGNILERFSAQQFPDLHSELNLSSLELGDSALYFCASSALGGKNSPLHFGNGTRLTVT.

The V call is TRBV18, the J call TRBJ2-1; tentative D call: TRBD2 (6 bases). The CDR3 is 14 amino acids. V lost 3 bases and J 7 bases, leaving 13 bases between the germline ends. The germline CDR1 and CDR2 sequences are KGHSH and LQKENI. CDR3 region: CASSPSGRENEQFF. The CDR3 DNA is TGTGCCAGCTCACCGAGTGGTCGGGAGAATGAGCAGTTCTTC.